Listed below are T cell receptor beta chains from one sample, sequenced in a study of cytomegalovirus exposure and HLA in healthy donors. The table came from immunoSEQ multiplex PCR; TCRdb's copy has only in-frame clones and leaves some out. The sample records under 90,000 clones, 77% being singletons. The specimen sequenced was PBMCs. These TCRs come from a man over 45 in good health and CMV-seropositive. CDR3s include the opening cysteine and the closing phenylalanine or tryptophan. D genes are given only for firm matches. Size tells how often a clone was seen (once, few, many) or the class of an expanded clone, and some rows leave it out.

length,D,V,size,J,DNA,CDR3
17,TRBD2,TRBV5-6,NA,TRBJ2-7,TGTGCCAGCAGCTCGAGGACTAGCGGGAGCCCATCCTACGAGCAGTACTTC,CASSSRTSGSPSYEQYF
19,NA,TRBV14,few,TRBJ2-1,TGTGCCAGCAGCCCTCTAAGCTGGGCAATGGGGGGTGGCACCAATGAGCAGTTCTTC,CASSPLSWAMGGGTNEQFF
12,NA,TRBV11-3,NA,TRBJ2-5,TGTGCCAGCAGCTTACCCCGTGAGACCCAGTACTTC,CASSLPRETQYF
18,TRBD2,TRBV27,once,TRBJ2-1,TGTGCCAGCATCCGCTGGGGCGGGGGGCGAACGGGAGAGGATGAGCAGTTCTTC,CASIRWGGGRTGEDEQFF
15,NA,TRBV11-2,few,TRBJ1-2,TGTGCCAGCAGCAGTGTGGACAGAACAGTCTATGGCTACACCTTC,CASSSVDRTVYGYTF
15,NA,TRBV4-1,NA,TRBJ2-7,TGCGCCAGCAGCCTCTCGCCGGGAGAGCTTCTCGGGCAGTACTTC,CASSLSPGELLGQYF
16,NA,TRBV15,few,TRBJ2-1,TGTGCCACCAGCAGAGACGGCGGGGTTTACTACAATGAGCAGTTCTTC,CATSRDGGVYYNEQFF
13,NA,TRBV30,few,TRBJ1-5,TGTGCCTGGAGTGTCGGGGGAGGACAGCCCCAGCATTTT,CAWSVGGGQPQHF
16,TRBD2,TRBV5-1,few,TRBJ2-6,TGCGCCAGCAGCACGGGAGGGGTATCAGGGGCCAACGGCCTGACTTTC,CASSTGGVSGANGLTF
14,NA,TRBV6-6,NA,TRBJ2-1,TGTGCCAGCACCCGTGAGGGAGCATACAATGAGCAGTTCTTC,CASTREGAYNEQFF
14,NA,TRBV19,NA,TRBJ1-5,TGTGCCAGTAGTGCGGTTTCGGAATATCAGCCCCAGCATTTT,CASSAVSEYQPQHF
15,NA,TRBV19,NA,TRBJ2-7,TGTGCCAGTAGTATCGGAACAGGGAAGAAGTACGAGCAGTACTTC,CASSIGTGKKYEQYF
15,NA,TRBV6-5,NA,TRBJ1-5,TGTGCCAGCAGTTCTAAGCGGGAGAACAATCAGCCCCAGCATTTT,CASSSKRENNQPQHF
16,NA,TRBV27,once,TRBJ2-7,TGTGCCAGCCCACCGGCGGCCCATGGTTGGGTCTACGAGCAGTACTTC,CASPPAAHGWVYEQYF